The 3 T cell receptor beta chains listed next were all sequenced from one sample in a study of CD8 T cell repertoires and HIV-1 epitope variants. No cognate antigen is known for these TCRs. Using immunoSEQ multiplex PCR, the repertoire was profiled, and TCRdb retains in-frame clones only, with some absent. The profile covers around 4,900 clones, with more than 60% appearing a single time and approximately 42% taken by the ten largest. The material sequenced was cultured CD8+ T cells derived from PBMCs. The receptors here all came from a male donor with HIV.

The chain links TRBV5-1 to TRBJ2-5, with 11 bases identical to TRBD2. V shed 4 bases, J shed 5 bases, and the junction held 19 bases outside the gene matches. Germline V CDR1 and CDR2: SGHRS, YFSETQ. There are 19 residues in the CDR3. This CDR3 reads CASSTGLAERARGWETQYF. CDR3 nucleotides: TGCGCCAGCAGCACGGGACTAGCGGAGCGCGCCCGTGGGTGGGAGACCCAGTACTTC.

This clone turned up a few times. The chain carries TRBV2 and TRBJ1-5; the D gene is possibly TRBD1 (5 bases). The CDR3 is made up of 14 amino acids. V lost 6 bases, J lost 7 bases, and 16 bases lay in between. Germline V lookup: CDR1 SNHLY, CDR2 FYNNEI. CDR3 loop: CASSPNRLQQPQHF. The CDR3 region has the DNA TGTGCCAGCAGCCCGAACAGGTTACAACAGCCCCAGCATTTT.

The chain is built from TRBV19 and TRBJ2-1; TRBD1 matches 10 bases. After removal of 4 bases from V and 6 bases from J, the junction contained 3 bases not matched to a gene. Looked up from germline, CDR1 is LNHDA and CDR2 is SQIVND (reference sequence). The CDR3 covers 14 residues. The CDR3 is CASSRTGGINEQFF. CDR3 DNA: TGTGCCAGTAGTAGGACAGGGGGAATCAATGAGCAGTTCTTC.